This T cell receptor (beta chain) was captured in a study of cytomegalovirus exposure and HLA in healthy donors. Regarding the study as a whole: Serostatus for CMV was the only available immune exposure information. The majority of CMV-associated TCR beta chains were reported as apparently HLA-restricted in a later analysis. TCR beta V segments were, for the most part, productive about 87% or about 30% of the time in an earlier analysis.

Of note for this clone: Its target is unknown.

Donors likely had unrecorded immune exposures despite being nominally healthy when sampled. PCR was performed using 60 Vbeta and 13 Jbeta primers. Sequencing was performed with immunoSEQ multiplex PCR; in TCRdb, only in-frame clones are kept and a portion is missing. Counted here are some 180,000 clones, approximately 85% occurring once; the ten biggest clones make up over 2.5%. The receptor comes from a man under 40 in good health and CMV-seropositive. Sequencing was done on a sample of PBMCs.

In DNA, the CDR3 is TGTGCCAGCAGTGGACAGGGAGGTACCGGGGAGCTGTTTTTT. Its protein is CASSGQGGTGELFF. This chain connects TRBV25-1 to TRBJ2-2, with D tentatively TRBD1 (7 bases). Germline CDR1 and CDR2: MGHDK and SYGVNS. The CDR3 spans 14 residues. The V end lost 4 bases, the J end lost 5 bases, and 11 bases lay between the germline ends. The full variable domain, its missing parts supplied by reference TRBV25-1 and TRBJ2-2, is EADIYQTPRYLVIGTGKKITLECSQTMGHDKMYWYQQDPGMELHLIHYSYGVNSTEKGDLSSESTVSRIRTEHFPLTLESARPSHTSQYLCASSGQGGTGELFFGEGSRLTVL.